A single sample gave rise to the 12 T cell receptor beta chains below, sequenced in a study of T cells in Graves' hyperthyroidism and ophthalmopathy. RNA transcripts provided the source from which TCR beta CDR3 regions were amplified. TCR CDR3 underwent first-round RT-PCR with the HTBI primer set. TCRdb called the multiplex PCR reads again in MiXCR, with one record for every CDR3 protein. The data hold roughly 380,000 distinct CDR3 sequences, with around a sixth observed a single time. The sequencing sample was made of blood. The receptors derive from a woman aged 35 to 49 with Graves' ophthalmopathy.

The V call is TRBV6-5, the J call TRBJ2-7; 12 nucleotides align to TRBD1. The CDR3 sequence is 16 residues long. Losses at the gene ends were 6 bases for V and 7 bases for J; bases not matched to a gene: 13. Germline assignment: CDR1 MNHEY and CDR2 SVGAGI. Here the CDR3 DNA reads TGTGCCAGCAGAACACAACCGGGACAGGGGGCAGAAGAGCAGTACTTC. This codes for CASRTQPGQGAEEQYF.

V usage is TRBV6-1 and J usage is TRBJ1-5, with a weak D call TRBD1 (5 bases). Trimming removed 6 bases from V and 1 base from J, with 13 bases in between. This CDR3 has 15 amino acids. In germline, CDR1 is MNHNS, CDR2 SASEGT. This chain's CDR3 is CASRRQYTSNQPQHF. The CDR3 bases are TGTGCCAGCAGACGACAGTACACCAGCAATCAGCCCCAGCATTTT.

This clonotype was seen ten or more times. This chain links TRBV7-8 with TRBJ2-2; D is possibly TRBD2 (6 bases). This CDR3 comprises 16 residues. Trimming pared 0 bases from V and 3 bases from J, leaving 11 bases between. Germline CDR1 is SGHVS and CDR2 is FQNEAQ. CDR3 DNA: TGTGCCAGCAGCTTAGCCCTAGCGTCGTACACCGGGGAGCTGTTTTTT. Translated, it gives CASSLALASYTGELFF.

This sequence joins TRBV20-1 and TRBJ2-5, with 13 nucleotides matching TRBD2. CDR1 and CDR2 (germline): DFQATT, SNEGSKA (reference sequence). CDR3 length: 15 amino acids. The V gene end was trimmed by 1 base and the J gene end by 3 bases; junction bases not matched to a gene: 2. The CDR3 region has the DNA TGCAGTGCTAGAGCACTAGCGGGAGGGAAAGAGACCCAGTACTTC. Translated: CSARALAGGKETQYF.

The rearrangement uses TRBV28 and TRBJ2-7, with D maybe TRBD1 (6 bases). V was shortened by 4 bases and J by 5 bases, with 15 bases between the two germline ends. The CDR3 totals 14 residues. Germline-derived CDR1 and CDR2 are MDHEN and SYDVKM. The CDR3 spells CASSSVQGRNEQYF. In DNA form, the CDR3 reads TGTGCCAGCAGTTCAGTCCAGGGGCGCAACGAGCAGTACTTC.

The sample holds a few counts of this clonotype. The CDR3 is CASRERAGAETQYF. DNA of the CDR3: TGTGCCAGCAGGGAAAGAGCGGGAGCTGAGACCCAGTACTTC. The genes are TRBV11-2 and TRBJ2-5; 8 positions match TRBD2. V was clipped by 6 bases and J by 5 bases; unmatched bases: 8. There are 14 residues in the CDR3. Germline V gives CDR1 SGHAT, CDR2 FQNNGV.

This clonotype was counted ten times or more. The genes are TRBV20-1 and TRBJ2-2; the D is unclear. CDR1 is DFQATT, CDR2 SNEGSKA, per germline (reference sequence). Trimming stripped 3 bases from V and 4 bases from J, with 12 bases between. CDR3 length: 14 amino acids. The CDR3 loop reads CSARQSGITGELFF. Written as DNA, the CDR3 is TGCAGTGCTAGGCAGTCGGGTATCACCGGGGAGCTGTTTTTT.

This clonotype was seen a few times. This sequence joins TRBV7-3 and TRBJ1-1; D is possibly TRBD1 (5 bases). Germline values: CDR1 SGHTA, CDR2 FQGTGA. The CDR3 consists of 14 residues. Trimming shortened V by 2 bases and J by 4 bases, and 11 bases separated the two germline ends. The CDR3 coding sequence is TGTGCCAGCAGCTTAGTCGGGGGTACCACTGAAGCTTTCTTT. Residues: CASSLVGGTTEAFF.

This clonotype was recorded at least ten times. V is TRBV7-8 and J is TRBJ1-5; perhaps TRBD1 as D (5 bases). CDR1 and CDR2 (germline): SGHVS, FQNEAQ. The V end was cut by 5 bases, the J end by 4 bases, with 12 bases between. The CDR3 length is 14 residues. In nucleotides, the CDR3 is TGTGCCAGCAGCCCACGGACACCAAATCAGCCCCAGCATTTT. Translated, it gives CASSPRTPNQPQHF.

At least ten counts were recorded for this clonotype. V and J are TRBV15 and TRBJ2-6; tentatively, D is TRBD2 (6 bases). V lost 0 bases and J lost 3, with 9 bases in between. This CDR3 has 16 residues. Germline V gives CDR1 LNHNV, CDR2 YYDKDF (reference sequence). As DNA, the CDR3 is TGTGCCACCAGCAGAGATGGGGGAGGTGGGGCCAACGTCCTGACTTTC. It encodes CATSRDGGGGANVLTF.

The table lists this clonotype with many counts. For the CDR3, the DNA is TGTGCCAGCAGCTCTGGTCTAGCGAACATTCAGTACTTC. This encodes CASSSGLANIQYF. J is TRBJ2-4 and V is TRBV7-2, with D maybe TRBD2 (6 bases). In germline, CDR1 is SGHTA, CDR2 FQGNSA. The V and J ends lost 4 bases and 7 bases respectively, with 11 bases between them. This CDR3 region has 13 residues.

The V and J genes are TRBV6-1 and TRBJ2-2; 14 bases align to TRBD2. The CDR3 sequence is 19 residues long. Trimming at V came to 4 bases and at J to 4 bases, leaving 11 bases not matched to a gene. Germline V CDR1 and CDR2: MNHNS, SASEGT. The CDR3 region has the DNA TGTGCCAGCAGTGTCCGACGACTAGCGGGGGGGCCTCGCACCGGGGAGCTGTTTTTT. It is translated as CASSVRRLAGGPRTGELFF.